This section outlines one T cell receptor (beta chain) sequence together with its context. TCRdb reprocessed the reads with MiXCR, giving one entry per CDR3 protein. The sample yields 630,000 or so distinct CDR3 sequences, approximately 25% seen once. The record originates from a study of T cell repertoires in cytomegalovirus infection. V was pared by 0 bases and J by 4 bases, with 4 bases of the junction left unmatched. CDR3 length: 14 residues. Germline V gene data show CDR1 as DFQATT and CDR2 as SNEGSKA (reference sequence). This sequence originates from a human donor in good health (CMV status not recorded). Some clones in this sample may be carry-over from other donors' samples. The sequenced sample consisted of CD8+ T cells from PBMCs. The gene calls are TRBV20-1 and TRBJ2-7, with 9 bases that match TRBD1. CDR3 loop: CSARDLDRGYEQYF. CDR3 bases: TGCAGTGCTAGAGATTTGGACAGGGGTTACGAGCAGTACTTC.